This TCR beta chain was recovered during a study of blood T cells in healthy people across ages. CDR1 MNHNS and CDR2 SASEGT come from the germline V gene. This CDR3 spans 16 amino acids. V was cut by 4 bases and J by 0 bases, with 13 bases left in between. Using a J-beta primer mix together with a sample-barcoded 5' primer, a second PCR was run for roughly 6 to 12 cycles. TCRdb used MiXCR to reprocess the 5' RACE reads, holding one entry per CDR3 protein. The sample holds some 920,000 distinct CDR3 sequences; roughly 47% are singletons and the top ten take about 22%. Every participating donor contributed approximately 9.5 milliliters of peripheral blood through a draw.

The rearrangement joins TRBV6-1 to TRBJ2-4; D perhaps matches TRBD2 (6 bases). The sequence was obtained from a woman aged 60-70 years in good health. Sample: blood. Here the CDR3 DNA reads TGTGCCAGCAGTGGGGTGGAGGGAGTAGCCAAAAACATTCAGTACTTC. It translates to CASSGVEGVAKNIQYF.